What follows are 29 T cell receptor beta chains derived from one specimen sequenced in a study of T cell clonality in common variable immunodeficiency. The method was immunoSEQ multiplex PCR; TCRdb's version includes in-frame clones alone and lacks a portion of them. This repertoire lists approximately 56,000 clones without singletons; approximately 2% sits in the top ten. The specimen sequenced was peripheral blood mononuclear cells. These receptors were collected from a person between 18 and 75 years old in good health.

Remarks on this clone: An end of the junction does not agree with germline; a read error may underlie this. The read finishes 3 residues shy of the CDR3 end, and the germline J gene is used to complete it. In the same sample, other DNA sequences code for this CDR3. The chain employs TRBV5-1 and TRBJ1-4, with a possible D match to TRBD1 (6 bases). The CDR3 runs to 18 residues. Germline CDR1 is SGHRS and CDR2 is YFSETQ. CDR3 DNA, as far as it was read: TGCGCCAGCAGCCCCGGACAGTTGATACTCTCAACTAATGAGAAA. It yields the protein CASSPGQLILSTNEK. The entire CDR3 reads CASSPGQLILSTNEKLFF.

This clone was found many times. The read comes to an end 3 residues before the CDR3 does, leaving the germline J gene to fill in the end. The chain combines TRBV6-1 with TRBJ1-4, with TRBD1 identical over 8 bases. The germline CDR1 and CDR2 sequences are MNHNS and SASEGT. The CDR3 loop spans 15 amino acids. Trimming removed 4 bases from V and 3 bases from J; junction bases left unmatched: 4. CDR3 DNA, as far as it was read: TGTGCCAGCAGTGGGTTGGACAGGGCTAATGAAAAA. Translated: CASSGLDRANEK. The entire CDR3 protein reads CASSGLDRANEKLFF.

This clone was seen ten or more times. The CDR3 loop is CSARDLIAGANEQYF. The sequenced CDR3 bases are TGCAGTGCTAGAGATTTAATAGCGGGAGCCAACGAG. The V gene is TRBV20-1, the J gene TRBJ2-7; TRBD2 matches 9 bases. The read falls 3 residues short of the CDR3 end, and the missing part is taken from the germline J gene. CDR1 DFQATT and CDR2 SNEGSKA come from the germline V gene (reference sequence). The length of the CDR3 is 15 residues. V was clipped by 0 bases and J by 5 bases; unmatched bases: 8.

This clone was detected many times. Coverage ceases 3 residues before the CDR3 finishes, and the germline J gene fills in the end. The gene calls are TRBV20-1 and TRBJ1-4, with TRBD1 as a possible D gene (5 bases). Germline V lookup: CDR1 DFQATT, CDR2 SNEGSKA (reference sequence). CDR3 length: 17 amino acids. The V end was cut by 4 bases, the J end by 8 bases, with 26 bases between. The part of the CDR3 DNA that was read is TGCAGTGCTACGTTTCGGAGGGGCGCGGGGGGAAGGGAAAAA. This translates into CSATFRRGAGGREK. The entire CDR3 reads CSATFRRGAGGREKLFF.

Ten or more counts support this clone. The CDR3 extends 3 residues past the end of the read, so its final part is completed from the germline J gene. The genes are TRBV2 and TRBJ1-6; 7 positions match TRBD1. The germline gives CDR1 SNHLY, CDR2 FYNNEI. With 4 bases clipped from V and 8 bases from J, the junction kept 11 bases outside the gene matches. This CDR3 is built from 16 residues. The CDR3 reads CASSVPGGLRDSPLHF. Partial CDR3 DNA: TGTGCCAGCAGTGTCCCAGGGGGTTTGAGGGATTCACCC.

There are many counts of this clone. Coverage ceases 3 residues before the CDR3 finishes, and the germline J gene fills in the end. This chain uses TRBV7-9 with TRBJ1-1, with 9 bases that match TRBD1. V trimming: 1 base; J trimming: 6 bases; junction bases outside the gene matches: 3. Germline V gene lookup returns CDR1 SEHNR and CDR2 FQNEAQ (reference sequence). This CDR3 region has 14 residues. The CDR3 loop is CASSLVGQGPEAFF. The CDR3 bases that were read are TGTGCCAGCAGCTTAGTGGGACAGGGACCTGAA.

With respect to this clone: Read sequence stops 3 residues before the CDR3 end, and the germline J gene provides the missing end. The J gene is TRBJ2-5, the V gene TRBV7-9; maybe TRBD1 (6 bases). Trimming shortened V by 4 bases and J by 3 bases, and 15 bases separated the two germline ends. There are 15 residues in the CDR3. The germline gives CDR1 SEHNR, CDR2 FQNEAQ (reference sequence). CDR3 loop: CASSSQGLFEETQYF. Incomplete CDR3 DNA: TGTGCCAGCAGCTCACAGGGTCTGTTCGAAGAGACC.

This clone was observed at least ten times. The CDR3 end lies 3 residues beyond the end of the read and is filled in from the germline J gene. The J gene is TRBJ2-1, the V gene TRBV18, with D tentatively TRBD1 (5 bases). From germline, CDR1 is KGHSH and CDR2 LQKENI. The V and J ends lost 0 bases and 1 base respectively, with 10 bases between them. CDR3 length: 16 amino acids. The CDR3 sequence: CASSPPGQGSYNEQFF. The sequenced CDR3 bases are TGTGCCAGCTCACCACCGGGGCAGGGTTCCTACAATGAG.

This clone was recorded at least ten times. The part of the CDR3 DNA that was read is TGCAGTGCTAGAGCCAGGGGAGGTACA. It translates to CSARARGGT. The complete CDR3 sequence is CSARARGGTAFF. The chain uses TRBV20-1 and TRBJ1-1; tentative D call: TRBD1 (6 bases). The read finishes 3 residues shy of the CDR3 end, and the germline J gene is used to complete it. The CDR3 length is 12 residues. The germline V gene has CDR1 DFQATT and CDR2 SNEGSKA (reference sequence).

This clone was counted at least ten times. The CDR3 end is not reached by the read, which stops 3 residues before it; the germline J gene fills it in. The gene calls are TRBV20-1 and TRBJ1-2; TRBD1 is a possible D gene (6 bases). Germline V lookup: CDR1 DFQATT, CDR2 SNEGSKA (reference sequence). Trimming took 5 bases from V and 4 from J, leaving 17 bases between them. The CDR3 has 14 amino acids. CDR3 DNA (partial): TGCAGTGCTGCCGCCCCACAGGGAACCTATGGC. Translation: CSAAAPQGTYG. The whole CDR3 protein is CSAAAPQGTYGYTF.

This clone has at least ten counts. The CDR3 end is not reached by the read, which stops 3 residues before it; the germline J gene fills it in. The chain couples TRBV20-1 to TRBJ2-7; D perhaps matches TRBD1 (6 bases). Germline-derived CDR1 and CDR2 are DFQATT and SNEGSKA (reference sequence). V was pared by 2 bases and J by 3 bases, with 11 bases between. The CDR3 extends over 13 amino acids. The CDR3 DNA, read in part, is TGCAGTGCTAGACACAGGGACGGCTACGAG. Amino acid sequence: CSARHRDGYE. The CDR3 as a whole reads CSARHRDGYEQYF.

This clone was observed many times. Read data end 3 residues before the CDR3 end; the end is taken from the germline J gene. The chain links TRBV5-1 to TRBJ1-1, with 9 bases matching TRBD1. Germline V gene lookup returns CDR1 SGHRS and CDR2 YFSETQ. V lost 0 bases to trimming and J lost 3 bases; unmatched junction nucleotides: 3. The CDR3 totals 15 residues. The CDR3 is CASSLGGQGDTEAFF. The part of the CDR3 DNA that was read is TGCGCCAGCAGCTTGGGGGGACAGGGAGACACTGAA.

This clone was detected ten times or more. The read ends 3 residues before the CDR3 terminus; that terminus is restored from the germline J gene. The chain uses TRBV12-3 or TRBV12-4 and TRBJ2-7; D unclear. The CDR3 length is 13 residues. V was shortened by 2 bases and J by 3 bases, with 8 bases between the two germline ends. The CDR3 reads CASSLSSYYEQYF. The CDR3 bases that were read are TGTGCCAGCAGTTTATCGTCCTACTACGAG.

Many counts were recorded for this clone. The read ends 3 residues early relative to the CDR3; the germline J gene fills the gap. V gene TRBV7-6 combines with J gene TRBJ2-2; 9 bases fit TRBD1. Unmatched junction bases numbered 6, after V lost 7 bases and J lost 0 bases. Per the germline V gene, CDR1 is SGHVS and CDR2 is FNYEAQ. There are 16 residues in the CDR3. The DNA read from the CDR3 is TGTGCCAGCACCTCAGACAGGGGGTCGAACACCGGGGAG. Its protein product is CASTSDRGSNTGE. The full CDR3 is CASTSDRGSNTGELFF.

This clone was observed at least ten times. The observed sequence ends 3 residues before the CDR3 terminus, with the missing tail filled in from the germline J gene. The V call is TRBV6-2 or TRBV6-3, the J call TRBJ2-1; unclear D gene. This CDR3 is 13 amino acids long. V was pared by 7 bases and J by 0 bases, with 7 bases between. Germline assignment: CDR1 MNHEY and CDR2 SVGEGT. The chain's CDR3 is CASTQSSYNEQFF. The sequenced part of the CDR3 DNA is TGTGCCAGCACACAGAGCTCCTACAATGAG.

This clone was found many times. Coverage ceases 3 residues before the CDR3 finishes, and the germline J gene fills in the end. V usage is TRBV2 and J usage is TRBJ2-5, with 7 nucleotides matching TRBD1. The CDR3 runs to 13 residues. Germline CDR1 SNHLY, CDR2 FYNNEI. V shed 11 bases and J 1 base; nucleotides not matched to a gene: 7. Incomplete CDR3 DNA: TGTGCCCGATCCGGACAGGCCCAAGAGACC. Amino acids: CARSGQAQET. In full, the CDR3 is CARSGQAQETQYF.

This clone was counted a few times. The read comes to an end 3 residues before the CDR3 does, leaving the germline J gene to fill in the end. The chain is built from TRBV11-3 and TRBJ1-1, with D unresolved. The CDR3 spans 13 residues. Trimming took 5 bases from V and 1 from J, leaving 8 bases between them. From germline, CDR1 is SGHNT and CDR2 YENEEA. CDR3 bases read: TGTGCCAGCAGCGTACGACAGAACACTGAA. Translating gives CASSVRQNTE. The CDR3 as a whole reads CASSVRQNTEAFF.

This clone was detected many times. The read ends 3 residues before the CDR3 terminus; that terminus is restored from the germline J gene. This chain uses TRBV20-1 with TRBJ2-1; D is possibly TRBD2 (5 bases). Germline V gene sequence: CDR1 DFQATT, CDR2 SNEGSKA (reference sequence). Trimming stripped 6 bases from V and 5 bases from J, with 20 bases between. The CDR3 contains 15 residues. CDR3 bases read: TGCAGTGCAACCAGCTACGCGGGTCTCGACAATGAG. This codes for CSATSYAGLDNE. The full CDR3 protein is CSATSYAGLDNEQFF.

A note on this clone: At one end, the junction sequence differs from germline, possibly due to a read error. The DNA ends 3 residues before the CDR3 does, and the rest of the CDR3 is filled in from the germline J gene. V is TRBV7-3 and J is TRBJ2-1; D remains unclear. CDR1 is SGHTA and CDR2 is FQGTGA in the germline V gene. This CDR3 has 15 amino acids. The CDR3 reads CASSVTTTSYNEQFF. The DNA read from the CDR3 is TGTGCCAGCAGCGTAACTACAACCTCCTACAATGAG.

This clone has at least ten counts. Sequencing ends 3 residues short of the CDR3 end; the germline J gene provides the rest. The chain carries TRBV19 and TRBJ2-2, with D possibly TRBD1 on 5 matching bases. This CDR3 has 15 amino acids. Looked up from germline, CDR1 is LNHDA and CDR2 is SQIVND (reference sequence). The V gene lost 4 bases and the J gene lost 3 bases, with 12 bases spanning the gap. The CDR3 spells CASSKRGADTGELFF. The DNA read from the CDR3 is TGTGCCAGTAGTAAGCGTGGGGCGGACACCGGGGAG.

As regards this clone: The read stops 3 residues short of the end of the CDR3; the missing end is completed from the germline J gene. The genes are TRBV11-1 and TRBJ2-5; 9 bases map to TRBD1. The V and J ends lost 5 bases and 5 bases, in that order; junction bases with no gene match: 6. Germline-derived CDR1 and CDR2 are SGHAT and FQDESV (reference sequence). The CDR3 contains 14 residues. CDR3: CASSPQGAMETQYF. The DNA read from the CDR3 is TGTGCCAGCAGCCCACAGGGGGCAATGGAGACC.

This clone was seen many times. Read data end 3 residues before the CDR3 end; the end is taken from the germline J gene. This rearrangement joins TRBV29-1 to TRBJ1-1; D unclear. The CDR3 loop spans 14 amino acids. Germline CDR1 and CDR2: SQVTM and ANQGSEA. Between the trimmed V and J ends, which lost 0 bases and 1 base, there was a span of 9 bases. The CDR3 protein is CSVEDGRANTEAFF. The CDR3 bases that were read are TGCAGCGTTGAAGACGGTAGGGCGAACACTGAA.

This clone has ten or more counts. The sequence runs out 3 residues before the end of the CDR3; the remainder is reconstructed from the germline J gene. V and J are TRBV2 and TRBJ2-3; 10 nucleotides align to TRBD1. The CDR3 runs to 15 residues. Losses at the gene ends were 5 bases for V and 0 bases for J; bases not matched to a gene: 2. Germline CDR1 reads SNHLY; CDR2 reads FYNNEI. The covered CDR3 bases are TGTGCCAGCAGTCCGGACAGGGGGAGCACAGATACG. Its protein product is CASSPDRGSTDT. The entire CDR3 reads CASSPDRGSTDTQYF.

This clone was seen ten or more times. The CDR3 goes on 3 residues after the read ends, and that part is filled in from the germline J gene. J is TRBJ2-1 and V is TRBV4-2; the match to TRBD2 covers 9 bases. V trimming: 3 bases; J trimming: 6 bases; junction bases outside the gene matches: 6. CDR1 is LGHNA, CDR2 YNFKEQ, per germline. The CDR3 runs to 15 residues. This chain's CDR3 is CASSHASGTLNEQFF. The DNA read from the CDR3 is TGTGCCAGCAGCCACGCTAGCGGGACTCTCAATGAG.

This clone was counted ten times or more. The sequence runs out 3 residues before the end of the CDR3; the remainder is reconstructed from the germline J gene. The V gene is TRBV30, the J gene TRBJ1-2, with 7 positions matching TRBD1. The CDR3 is made up of 13 amino acids. Germline V gene data show CDR1 as GTSNPN and CDR2 as SVGIG (reference sequence). V was clipped by 7 bases and J by 5 bases; unmatched bases: 10. CDR3: CALPNRDRYGYTF. The CDR3 DNA, read in part, is TGTGCCTTACCTAACCGGGACAGATATGGC.

As regards this clone: The read terminates 3 residues ahead of where the CDR3 ends, so the germline J gene completes it. The rearrangement joins TRBV7-3 to TRBJ1-4; D ambiguous. The germline CDR1 and CDR2 sequences are SGHTA and FQGTGA. The CDR3 has 14 residues. The covered CDR3 bases are TGTGCCAGCAGCTTAAGTGTCTATAATTCACCA. Amino acids: CASSLSVYNSP. The full-length CDR3 reads as CASSLSVYNSPLFF.

This clone has at least ten counts. The CDR3 end is not reached by the read, which stops 3 residues before it; the germline J gene fills it in. The genes are TRBV7-9 and TRBJ1-6, with a tentative D call TRBD1 (6 bases). The germline CDR1 and CDR2 sequences are SEHNR and FQNEAQ (reference sequence). The CDR3 loop spans 14 amino acids. Trimming took off 1 base at V and 8 bases at J, with 9 bases between the two ends. The sequenced part of the CDR3 DNA is TGTGCCAGCAGCTTAGGGGACACCTATTCACCC. It encodes CASSLGDTYSP. The whole CDR3 protein is CASSLGDTYSPLHF. The full variable domain, its missing parts supplied by reference TRBV7-9 and TRBJ1-6, is DTGVSQNPRHKITKRGQNVTFRCDPISEHNRLYWYRQTLGQGPEFLTYFQNEAQLEKSRLLSDRFSAERPKGSFSTLEIQRTEQGDSAMYLCASSLGDTYSPLHFGNGTRLTVT.

Concerning this clone: The missing CDR3 end, 3 residues past where the read stops, is filled in from the germline J gene. The chain links TRBV30 to TRBJ1-2, with unresolved D. The CDR3 totals 15 residues. Germline values: CDR1 GTSNPN, CDR2 SVGIG (reference sequence). The sequenced part of the CDR3 DNA is TGTGCCTGGAGTGTAAAGGGAACTAGCACAGATACC. Translated: CAWSVKGTSTDT. Given in full, the CDR3 is CAWSVKGTSTDTYTF.

This clone was counted ten times or more. The CDR3 end lies 3 residues beyond the end of the read and is filled in from the germline J gene. This chain uses TRBV30 with TRBJ1-6; possibly TRBD1 for D (5 bases). The V and J ends lost 0 bases and 6 bases respectively, with 9 bases between them. This CDR3 is 14 amino acids long. The germline V gene has CDR1 GTSNPN and CDR2 SVGIG (reference sequence). The CDR3 here is CAWSVRGANSPLHF. The CDR3 DNA, read in part, is TGTGCCTGGAGTGTTAGGGGAGCTAATTCACCC.